Following are 16 T cell receptor beta chains from one sample sequenced in a study of low-dose radiotherapy and immunotherapy resistance in tumors. First-strand cDNA relied on TRAV- and TRBV-specific primers spanning alpha and beta chains. Amplification of TCRs used a constant-region primer and V-primer adapter for around 18 PCR cycles. Using its own MiXCR run on the reads, TCRdb lists one record per CDR3 protein. The table has around 100,000 distinct CDR3 sequences, more than 20% seen once. Time point here: after trial treatment. Treatment indicated: LDRT plus nivolumab, ipilimumab, low-dose cyclophosphamide and aspirin (RACIN trial). Sample: PBMCs, taken after low-dose radiotherapy plus immunotherapy. The source of these receptors is a female donor with ovarian cancer.

This clonotype appeared many times. The chain joins TRBV13 to TRBJ2-3; 10 nucleotides align to TRBD1. Germline V CDR1 and CDR2: PRHDT, FYEKMQ (reference sequence). This CDR3 contains 18 residues. J lost 0 bases, V lost 2 bases, and 8 bases had no gene match. The CDR3 loop is CASSLSRDRGFSTDTQYF. The CDR3 nucleotides read TGTGCCAGCAGCTTAAGCCGGGACAGGGGCTTTAGCACAGATACGCAGTATTTT.

This clonotype was observed at least ten times. V usage is TRBV9 and J usage is TRBJ2-7; 10 nucleotides match TRBD1. The germline V gene has CDR1 SGDLS and CDR2 YYNGEE. Germline trimming cut 3 bases from V and 4 bases from J; bases unmatched to any gene: 4. The CDR3 is made up of 14 amino acids. CDR3 protein: CASSARQGAYEQYF. CDR3 sequence (DNA): TGTGCCAGCAGCGCTCGACAGGGGGCTTACGAGCAGTACTTC.

There are many counts of this clonotype. The gene calls are TRBV5-1 and TRBJ2-3, with a weak D call TRBD2 (6 bases). The V gene's germline CDR1 is SGHRS and CDR2 YFSETQ. Between the trimmed V and J ends, which lost 5 bases and 2 bases, there was a span of 15 bases. The CDR3 is 15 residues long. CDR3 nucleotides: TGCGCCAGCAGGCGAAGATCTAGCGACACAGATACGCAGTATTTT. Its protein is CASRRRSSDTDTQYF.

This clonotype was counted at least ten times. The chain's CDR3 is CASSLALGSLNTEAFF. In DNA form, the CDR3 reads TGTGCCAGCAGCTTGGCCTTGGGCTCCTTGAACACTGAAGCTTTCTTT. The chain carries TRBV5-6 and TRBJ1-1; no clear D. The ends were cut back, 0 bases at V and 0 bases at J, with 12 bases in the middle. The CDR3 has 16 amino acids. CDR1 and CDR2 from the germline V gene are SGHDT and YYEEEE.

The chain is built from TRBV19 and TRBJ2-3; perhaps TRBD1 as D (5 bases). Germline V gives CDR1 LNHDA, CDR2 SQIVND (reference sequence). The CDR3 sequence is 11 residues long. The V and J ends lost 6 bases and 6 bases respectively, with 7 bases between them. CDR3 residues: CASRNRDTQYF. DNA for the CDR3: TGTGCCAGTAGGAACAGGGATACGCAGTATTTT.

As for this clonotype: This sequence is one base from a far larger clone and is likely a read error. The chain combines TRBV28 with TRBJ2-5; D remains unclear. V lost 8 bases and J lost 1, with 14 bases in between. The CDR3 totals 14 residues. Germline V gene data show CDR1 as MDHEN and CDR2 as SYDVKM. The CDR3: CASPPAALQETQYF. CDR3 nucleotide sequence: TGTGCCAGCCCACCCGCGGCACTCCAAGAGACCCAGTACTTC.

In its sample, this clonotype was seen many times. V and J are TRBV5-1 and TRBJ2-1; D gene uncertain. The CDR3 runs to 16 residues. Trimming took off 1 base at V and 0 bases at J, with 11 bases between the two ends. The V gene's germline CDR1 is SGHRS and CDR2 YFSETQ. The CDR3 DNA follows: TGCGCCAGCAGCTTGACCGGGCTCGGCTCCTACAATGAGCAGTTCTTC. Translation gives CASSLTGLGSYNEQFF.

This clonotype appeared many times. This chain links TRBV11-2 with TRBJ2-2; D remains ambiguous. The CDR3 has 14 residues. CDR1 and CDR2 (germline): SGHAT, FQNNGV. The ends were cut back, 6 bases at V and 4 bases at J, with 12 bases in the middle. CDR3 sequence: CASSWRRGTGELFF. CDR3 nucleotides: TGTGCCAGCAGTTGGCGACGTGGCACCGGGGAGCTGTTTTTT.

The sample holds many counts of this clonotype. The genes are TRBV4-3 and TRBJ2-2; 9 nucleotides line up with TRBD1. From germline, CDR1 is LGHNA and CDR2 YSLEER. With 4 bases clipped from V and 4 bases from J, the junction kept 7 bases outside the gene matches. This CDR3 contains 16 residues. This CDR3 is CASSLRDRATTGELFF. CDR3 sequence (DNA): TGCGCCAGCAGCCTACGGGACAGGGCGACCACCGGGGAGCTGTTTTTT.

Of note for this clonotype: It may be a read error: a sequence one base away is much more abundant. The chain uses TRBV28 and TRBJ2-3; TRBD2 is a possible D gene (5 bases). The germline V gene has CDR1 MDHEN and CDR2 SYDVKM. CDR3 length: 12 residues. CDR3 residues: CVSSGYGGTQYF. The CDR3 DNA reads as TGTGTCAGCAGTGGGTACGGAGGTACGCAGTATTTT.

As to this clonotype: A read error likely explains this, since a far larger clone differs by one base. The rearrangement uses TRBV6-1 and TRBJ2-3; D call uncertain. This CDR3 has 14 residues. V was cut by 10 bases and J by 2 bases, with 16 bases left in between. The germline V gene encodes CDR1 MNHNS and CDR2 SASEGT. The CDR3 coding sequence is TGTGCCAACAAGCGCCCAGATTTCACAGATACGCAGTATTTT. This sequence encodes CANKRPDFTDTQYF.

About this clonotype: A far larger clone lies a single base away; this is likely a read error. The chain links TRBV6-6 to TRBJ2-2; TRBD2 aligns across 10 bases. Germline V gene sequence: CDR1 MNHNY, CDR2 SVGAGI (reference sequence). V lost 2 bases, J lost 0 bases, and 6 bases stayed unmatched. The CDR3 spans 18 residues. The CDR3 DNA reads TGTGCCAGCAGTTACACGAGCGGGAGGGCTACGAACACCGGGGAGCTGTTTTTT. The encoded protein is CASSYTSGRATNTGELFF.

The gene calls are TRBV6-1 and TRBJ1-1, with D possibly being TRBD1 (5 bases). The germline CDR1 and CDR2 sequences are MNHNS and SASEGT. CDR3 size: 12 residues. Trimming pared 4 bases from V and 9 bases from J, leaving 12 bases between. DNA of the CDR3: TGTGCCAGCAGTGTAACTCAGGGACAAGCTTTCTTT. Amino acids: CASSVTQGQAFF.

This clonotype was seen many times. This chain joins TRBV6-2 or TRBV6-3 and TRBJ1-2; 9 bases fit TRBD1. CDR1 and CDR2 (germline): MNHEY, SVGEGT. The CDR3 has 15 residues. J was trimmed by 2 bases and V by 7 bases; bases with no gene match: 8. CDR3 residues: CASTPRGQGNYGYTF. In nucleotides, the CDR3 is TGTGCCAGCACCCCTCGCGGACAGGGGAACTATGGCTACACCTTC.

This clonotype occurred many times. V gene TRBV6-2 or TRBV6-3 combines with J gene TRBJ1-2, with D unresolved. The V end lost 1 base, the J end lost 6 bases, and 15 bases lay between the germline ends. The CDR3 extends over 15 amino acids. Germline V gene sequence: CDR1 MNHEY, CDR2 SVGEGT. The CDR3: CASSYYPIRDNGYTF. The CDR3 nucleotides read TGTGCCAGCAGTTACTACCCCATCCGGGATAATGGCTACACCTTC.

Ten or more counts support this clonotype. The gene calls are TRBV6-6 and TRBJ1-1; D is uncertain. This CDR3 contains 13 residues. Trimming left V 6 bases short and J 1 base short, with 9 bases between. In germline, CDR1 is MNHNY, CDR2 SVGAGI (reference sequence). The CDR3 region has the DNA TGTGCCAGCAGCCAGAAGTGGAACACTGAAGCTTTCTTT. Translation: CASSQKWNTEAFF.